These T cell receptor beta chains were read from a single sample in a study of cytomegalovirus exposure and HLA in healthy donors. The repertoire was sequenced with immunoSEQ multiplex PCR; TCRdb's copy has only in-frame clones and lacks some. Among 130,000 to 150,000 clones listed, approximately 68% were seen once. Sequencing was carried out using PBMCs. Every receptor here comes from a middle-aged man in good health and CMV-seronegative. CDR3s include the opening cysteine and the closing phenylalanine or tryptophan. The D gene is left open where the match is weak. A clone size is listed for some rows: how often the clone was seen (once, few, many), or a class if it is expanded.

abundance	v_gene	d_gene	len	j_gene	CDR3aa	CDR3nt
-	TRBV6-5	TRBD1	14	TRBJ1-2	CASSYNRGLRGYTF	TGTGCCAGCAGTTACAACAGGGGGCTGCGTGGCTACACCTTC
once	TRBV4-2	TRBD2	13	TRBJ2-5	CASSRGLGETQYF	TGTGCCAGCAGCCGGGGACTAGGAGAGACCCAGTACTTC
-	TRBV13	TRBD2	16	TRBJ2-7	CASSTYSGRDSYEQYF	TGTGCCAGCAGCACCTATAGCGGGAGGGACTCCTACGAGCAGTACTTC
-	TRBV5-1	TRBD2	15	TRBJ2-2	CASSGGLAGTGELFF	TGCGCCAGCAGCGGGGGACTAGCGGGGACCGGGGAGCTGTTTTTT
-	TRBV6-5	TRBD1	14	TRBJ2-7	CASSYGDRLYEQYF	TGTGCCAGCAGTTACGGGGACAGGCTCTACGAGCAGTACTTC
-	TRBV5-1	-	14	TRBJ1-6	CASSLRRADSPLHF	TGCGCCAGCAGCCTAAGGAGGGCCGATTCACCCCTCCACTTT
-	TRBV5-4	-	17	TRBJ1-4	CASSLGGPTGSNEKLFF	TGTGCCAGCAGCTTGGGGGGGCCCACAGGATCAAATGAAAAACTGTTTTTT
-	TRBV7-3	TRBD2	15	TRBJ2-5	CASSLKGGIEETQYF	TGTGCCAGCAGCTTAAAGGGAGGGATAGAAGAGACCCAGTACTTC
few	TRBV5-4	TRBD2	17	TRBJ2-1	CASRPASSGGFYNEQFF	TGTGCCAGCAGGCCGGCCTCTAGCGGGGGATTTTACAATGAGCAGTTCTTC
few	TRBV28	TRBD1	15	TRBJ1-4	CASSSRTGSNEKLFF	TGTGCCAGCAGTTCCCGGACAGGGAGTAATGAAAAACTGTTTTTT
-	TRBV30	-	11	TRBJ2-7	CAWMGGYEQYF	TGTGCCTGGATGGGAGGATACGAGCAGTACTTC
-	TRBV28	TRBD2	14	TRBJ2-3	CASRVAGGPDTQYF	TGTGCCAGCAGGGTAGCGGGAGGGCCAGATACGCAGTATTTT
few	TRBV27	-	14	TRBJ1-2	CASSFNYAVGGYTF	TGTGCCAGCAGTTTCAATTATGCGGTCGGTGGCTACACCTTC
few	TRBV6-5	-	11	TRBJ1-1	CASYREAEAFF	TGTGCCAGCTACAGGGAAGCTGAAGCTTTCTTT
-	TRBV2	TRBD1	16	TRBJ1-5	CASSGQGAQKNQPQHF	TGTGCCAGCAGCGGACAGGGGGCCCAAAAAAATCAGCCCCAGCATTTT
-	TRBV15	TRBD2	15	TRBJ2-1	CATSRGLAGVGEQFF	TGTGCCACCAGCAGGGGACTAGCGGGAGTGGGTGAGCAGTTCTTC
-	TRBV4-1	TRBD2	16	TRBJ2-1	CASSQTGTTVYNEQFF	TGCGCCAGCAGCCAAACGGGGACTACCGTCTACAATGAGCAGTTCTTC
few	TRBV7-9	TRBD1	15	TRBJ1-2	CASSFDREINYGYTF	TGTGCCAGCAGCTTCGACAGGGAGATTAACTATGGCTACACCTTC
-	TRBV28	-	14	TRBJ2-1	CASSRPLRGGEQFF	TGTGCCAGCAGCCGACCTCTTAGAGGGGGTGAGCAGTTCTTC